Sequencing of this T cell receptor beta chain was carried out in a study of blood T cell repertoires in COVID-19. Study-wide background: COVID-19 samples collected from the United States, Italy and Spain covered acute and convalescent phases.

Method: immunoSEQ multiplex PCR; TCRdb's copy keeps in-frame clones and lacks some. The sample has roughly 180,000 clones, roughly 84% seen once. This clone has only a few counts. The ends were cut back, 4 bases at V and 8 bases at J, with 14 bases in the middle. The CDR3 spans 14 residues. Germline V gene data show CDR1 as MNHNY and CDR2 as SVGAGI (reference sequence). The sequenced sample consisted of peripheral blood. The chain is built from TRBV6-6 and TRBJ1-4; a weak D match, TRBD1 (6 bases). The sequence was collected from a man aged 55 to 70 who had recovered from COVID-19. CDR3 DNA sequence: TGTGCCAGCAGTTTGAAAGGGGGTAACGAAAAACTGTTTTTT. Protein product: CASSLKGGNEKLFF.